This T cell receptor beta chain stems from a study of breast tumors, draining lymph nodes, adjacent tissues. Whole-study results and caveats: The data were judged consistent with most tumor T cells coming from lymph node and expanding in tumor. Tumor repertoires ranked between lymph nodes and nontumor tissue in diversity, with V and J gene preferences.

Breast cancer patients provided tissue from their axillary draining lymph nodes. One entry per CDR3 protein results from TCRdb running MiXCR on the multiplex PCR reads. The repertoire holds roughly 220,000 distinct CDR3 sequences, less than 40% seen once, with about 3.9% in the top ten. The sample holds many counts of this clonotype. Its antigen is undetermined. The germline V gene has CDR1 SGHKS and CDR2 YYEKEE (reference sequence). The CDR3 is made up of 16 amino acids. V shed 1 base and J 4 bases; nucleotides not matched to a gene: 9. The sequencing input was axillary lymph node tissue. The clonotype was recovered from a female donor with breast cancer. Some clones in this sample may be carry-over from other donors' samples. The gene calls are TRBV5-5 and TRBJ2-7, with 9 bases aligning to TRBD2. The DNA for the CDR3 is TGTGCCAGCAGCTTGAGGTCTAGCGGGATGGGGTACGAGCAGTACTTC. This sequence encodes CASSLRSSGMGYEQYF. The variable domain in full, completed from reference TRBV5-5 and TRBJ2-7, reads DAGVTQSPTHLIKTRGQQVTLRCSPISGHKSVSWYQQVLGQGPQFIFQYYEKEERGRGNFPDRFSARQFPNYSSELNVNALLLGDSALYLCASSLRSSGMGYEQYFGPGTRLTVT.